A single sample gave rise to the 18 T cell receptor beta chains below, sequenced in a study of cytomegalovirus exposure and HLA in healthy donors. This PCR relied on a set of 60 Vbeta primers and 13 Jbeta primers. Clones were read by immunoSEQ multiplex PCR, and TCRdb kept only the in-frame ones, dropping some. In the table there are approximately 120,000 clones, 75% to 80% of which are singletons. Sequencing was performed on PBMCs. Receptors were obtained from a man aged 35 to 55 in good health and CMV-seronegative.

The genes are TRBV18 and TRBJ2-5; TRBD2 might be the D (6 bases). The end of the DNA is better explained by TRBJ2-7, so the J call may be wrong. Germline-derived CDR1 and CDR2 are KGHSH and LQKENI. The CDR3 covers 13 residues. CDR3 nucleotide sequence: TGTGCCAGCGCGGGGACGGAACCATACGAGCAGTACTTC. It translates to CASAGTEPYEQYF.

Notes on this clone: Mismatch with germline at one junction end may stem from a read error. CDR3 nucleotide sequence: TGTGCCAGCAGCCCTCGGGGAGGTCGGAACGCCGGGGAGCTGTTTTTT. The encoded protein is CASSPRGGRNAGELFF. The V call is TRBV7-7, the J call TRBJ2-2; tentative D call: TRBD2 (6 bases). Germline V gene sequence: CDR1 SSHAT, CDR2 FNYEAQ (reference sequence). The CDR3 covers 16 residues.

The chain joins TRBV7-2 to TRBJ2-7, with 7 bases matching TRBD2. This CDR3 spans 16 amino acids. The J segment lost 3 bases and the V segment lost 2 bases, leaving 10 bases of the junction unmatched. The germline CDR1 and CDR2 sequences are SGHTA and FQGNSA. The CDR3 reads CASSLSYSASGYEQYF. The CDR3 DNA is TGTGCCAGCAGCTTATCATATAGCGCTAGCGGCTACGAGCAGTACTTC.

This clone was detected once. The rearrangement links TRBV27 to TRBJ1-5; D is possibly TRBD1 (6 bases). The CDR3 length is 14 residues. Germline values: CDR1 MNHEY, CDR2 SMNVEV (reference sequence). V was shortened by 6 bases and J by 6 bases, with 15 bases between the two germline ends. CDR3: CASSPGPGVQPQHF. CDR3 DNA sequence: TGTGCCAGCAGCCCGGGACCAGGGGTTCAGCCCCAGCATTTT.

In its sample, this clone was seen a few times. This rearrangement joins TRBV4-1 to TRBJ1-2; TRBD1 matches at 9 bases. V dropped 4 bases and J dropped 5; count of bases not matched to a gene: 11. This CDR3 has 16 residues. In germline, CDR1 is MGHRA, CDR2 YSYEKL. The CDR3 nucleotides are TGCGCCAGCAGCCCCCTAAAGGGACAGGGATTTTATGGCTACACCTTC. It specifies CASSPLKGQGFYGYTF.

The J gene is TRBJ2-2, the V gene TRBV11-3; D remains unclear. Looked up from germline, CDR1 is SGHNT and CDR2 is YENEEA. The V end was cut by 5 bases, the J end by 2 bases, with 6 bases between. CDR3 length equals 13 residues. The CDR3 protein is CASSAYNTGELFF. For the CDR3, the DNA is TGTGCCAGCAGCGCCTACAACACCGGGGAGCTGTTTTTT.

The V gene is TRBV7-9, the J gene TRBJ1-1; possibly TRBD1 for D (5 bases). Trimming shortened V by 4 bases and J by 1 base, and 10 bases separated the two germline ends. The CDR3 contains 14 residues. CDR1 is SEHNR, CDR2 FQNEAQ, per germline (reference sequence). CDR3: CASSSPGGNTEAFF. Here the CDR3 DNA reads TGTGCCAGCAGCTCACCGGGGGGGAACACTGAAGCTTTCTTT. Based on the CDR3 plus reference TRBV7-9 and TRBJ1-1, the full variable domain is DTGVSQNPRHKITKRGQNVTFRCDPISEHNRLYWYRQTLGQGPEFLTYFQNEAQLEKSRLLSDRFSAERPKGSFSTLEIQRTEQGDSAMYLCASSSPGGNTEAFFGQGTRLTVV.

The CDR3 here is CASRLKDRLNTEAFF. The CDR3 DNA is TGTGCCAGCAGGCTAAAGGACAGATTAAACACTGAAGCTTTCTTT. V usage is TRBV27 and J usage is TRBJ1-1; TRBD1 is a possible D gene (6 bases). The CDR3 spans 15 residues. CDR1 is MNHEY and CDR2 is SMNVEV in the germline V gene (reference sequence). V lost 6 bases to trimming and J lost 2 bases, with 16 bases between them.

The genes are TRBV14 and TRBJ1-2; D is undetermined. Per germline, CDR1 SGHDN and CDR2 FVKESK. CDR3 length: 14 residues. The V end lost 0 bases, the J end lost 12 bases, and 17 bases lay between the germline ends. CDR3 sequence: CASSQDLFGVQHTF. The CDR3 nucleotides are TGTGCCAGCAGCCAAGATTTGTTCGGGGTTCAGCACACCTTC.

The sample holds one count of this clone. The chain is built from TRBV7-9 and TRBJ2-7, with 13 bases lining up with TRBD2. The CDR3 is made up of 15 amino acids. Trimming took 5 bases from V and 6 from J; bases not matched to a gene: 7. Germline assignment: CDR1 SEHNR and CDR2 FQNEAQ (reference sequence). The CDR3 loop reads CASSTGTSGEGEQYF. The CDR3 DNA is TGTGCCAGCAGCACCGGGACTAGCGGGGAAGGCGAGCAGTACTTC.

The CDR3: CASSQVGGREVEQYF. The CDR3 nucleotides read TGCGCCAGCAGCCAAGTGGGAGGGCGGGAGGTCGAGCAGTACTTC. V gene TRBV4-3 combines with J gene TRBJ2-7, with TRBD2 identical over 8 bases. CDR3 length equals 15 residues. The germline CDR1 and CDR2 sequences are LGHNA and YSLEER. V dropped 1 base and J dropped 6; count of bases not matched to a gene: 8.

This chain joins TRBV11-2 and TRBJ1-2; TRBD1 is a possible D gene (6 bases). V lost 0 bases, J lost 8 bases, and 13 bases lay in between. CDR3 length equals 14 residues. Per germline, CDR1 SGHAT and CDR2 FQNNGV. The CDR3 loop reads CASSLEGRGKGYTF. DNA of the CDR3: TGTGCCAGCAGCTTAGAGGGGAGGGGGAAAGGCTACACCTTC.

The gene calls are TRBV30 and TRBJ1-2; 9 bases agree with TRBD1. The junction had 8 bases not matched to a gene; V was cut back by 5 bases and J by 7 bases. The germline V gene encodes CDR1 GTSNPN and CDR2 SVGIG (reference sequence). The CDR3 contains 13 residues. The CDR3: CAWERTGAGGYTF. Here the CDR3 DNA reads TGTGCCTGGGAGAGGACAGGGGCAGGTGGCTACACCTTC.

The rearrangement links TRBV28 to TRBJ2-4; the D gene is possibly TRBD1 (6 bases). The CDR3 runs to 15 residues. Germline V gene sequence: CDR1 MDHEN, CDR2 SYDVKM. V was pared by 4 bases and J by 7 bases, with 17 bases between. The DNA for the CDR3 is TGTGCCAGCAGTTCGGCGAAGACAGGTACGAACATTCAGTACTTC. Protein sequence: CASSSAKTGTNIQYF.

This clone occurred a few times. V usage is TRBV9 and J usage is TRBJ2-7, with 7 bases fitting TRBD1. Looked up from germline, CDR1 is SGDLS and CDR2 is YYNGEE. CDR3 length: 13 residues. The V segment lost 7 bases and the J segment 3 bases; nucleotides outside the gene matches: 7. The DNA for the CDR3 is TGTGCCAGCTCAGGGACAGCTGACTACGAGCAGTACTTC. It is translated as CASSGTADYEQYF.

The rearrangement uses TRBV19 and TRBJ1-2, with D perhaps matching TRBD1 (5 bases). This CDR3 region has 16 residues. Trimming took off 1 base at V and 7 bases at J, with 19 bases between the two ends. From germline, CDR1 is LNHDA and CDR2 SQIVND (reference sequence). CDR3 sequence (DNA): TGTGCCAGTAGTATAGGAATCGGCAGGGCCTTGTTTGGCTACACCTTC. This sequence encodes CASSIGIGRALFGYTF.

V usage is TRBV28 and J usage is TRBJ1-5; TRBD1 matches 7 bases. This CDR3 has 14 residues. Trimming took 9 bases from V and 3 from J; bases not matched to a gene: 8. The V gene's germline CDR1 is MDHEN and CDR2 SYDVKM. CDR3 region: CASGDRAYNQPQHF. For the CDR3, the DNA is TGTGCCAGTGGGGACAGAGCATACAATCAGCCCCAGCATTTT. Full variable domain (remainder filled in from reference TRBV28 and TRBJ1-5): DVKVTQSSRYLVKRTGEKVFLECVQDMDHENMFWYRQDPGLGLRLIYFSYDVKMKEKGDIPEGYSVSREKKERFSLILESASTNQTSMYLCASGDRAYNQPQHFGDGTRLSIL.

The chain couples TRBV10-3 to TRBJ1-1; D remains unclear. Germline V CDR1 and CDR2: ENHRY, SYGVKD. With 10 bases removed from V and 0 bases from J, the gap between germline ends came to 12 bases. The CDR3 covers 13 residues. CDR3 sequence: CATTPTMNTEAFF. In DNA form, the CDR3 reads TGTGCCACTACTCCTACCATGAACACTGAAGCTTTCTTT.